One TCR beta chain is described in this entry. Its antigen is not known. These data come from a study of T-cell reconstitution after alpha-beta-depleted transplantation in children. Broader study findings: Reported findings indicate that, about two months after transplant, alpha-beta T cells came from several hundred expanded clones, which were derived from non-depleted graft cells.

Preparing the TCRbeta library involved the use of unique molecular identifiers. TCRdb reprocessed the PCR reads with MiXCR, giving one entry per CDR3 protein. This table holds some 220,000 distinct CDR3 sequences, about 11% found once. CDR1 SQVTM and CDR2 ANQGSEA come from the germline V gene. Trimming removed 4 bases at V and 4 bases at J, with 7 bases between. The CDR3 has 11 amino acids. The chain has TRBV29-1 and TRBJ1-1; D possibly corresponds to TRBD1 (6 bases). The input for sequencing was PBMCs, taken before TCRalphabeta/CD19-depleted stem cell transplant. The TCR comes from a child younger than two with acute myeloid leukemia, due to receive a stem cell transplant. CDR3 bases: TGCAGCGTTGTACAGGGCACTGAAGCTTTCTTT. It yields the protein CSVVQGTEAFF. The whole variable domain, remainder taken from reference TRBV29-1 and TRBJ1-1, is SAVISQKPSRDICQRGTSLTIQCQVDSQVTMMFWYRQQPGQSLTLIATANQGSEATYESGFVIDKFPISRPNLTFSTLTVSNMSPEDSSIYLCSVVQGTEAFFGQGTRLTVV.